The clone carrying this TCR beta chain showed up just once. The sample comes from a study of TIL therapy for anti-PD-1-resistant metastatic lung cancer. Time point: pre-treatment sample, taken before nivolumab and TIL therapy. The tumor samples were excised metastases, mostly pleural nodules or supraclavicular lymph nodes. The ends were cut back, 6 bases at V and 11 bases at J, with 16 bases in the middle. CDR3 length equals 12 residues. The immunoSEQ assay was v3. Each library reached roughly 2 million read pairs, or 5-6 million at deep level. Repertoires were generated with immunoSEQ multiplex PCR, while TCRdb's copy carries only in-frame clones and drops some. The data hold approximately 95,000 clones, with about three fifths observed a single time.

V gene TRBV12-3 or TRBV12-4 combines with J gene TRBJ1-1, with a possible D match to TRBD1 (6 bases). The receptor comes from a person aged 25-85 years with non-small cell lung cancer. The specimen comprised tumor tissue, sampled at baseline. CDR3 in DNA: TGTGCCAGCAGACCCACTACAGGGACGGCTTTCTTT. Translation: CASRPTTGTAFF.